These 5 T cell receptor beta chains originate from one sample sequenced in a study of cytomegalovirus exposure and HLA in healthy donors. The study ran its PCR with 60 Vbeta and 13 Jbeta primers. TCRdb's table, derived via immunoSEQ multiplex PCR, lists solely in-frame clones and lacks some. Here the sample spans 150,000 to 200,000 clones, approximately 78% being singletons. The sequencing input was PBMCs. These receptors were collected from a male donor in good health and CMV-seropositive.

This clone was seen a handful of times. Here the CDR3 DNA reads TGTGCCAGCAGGCCGCCCCTAGCGGGGGGGAGCACAGATACGCAGTATTTT. Its protein is CASRPPLAGGSTDTQYF. The chain links TRBV2 to TRBJ2-3; TRBD2 matches at 12 bases. The CDR3 is 17 residues long. With V trimmed by 6 bases and J by 0 bases, 7 bases remained unmatched. Germline V gene data show CDR1 as SNHLY and CDR2 as FYNNEI.

The J gene is TRBJ2-1, the V gene TRBV18, with 10 bases lining up with TRBD2. The V segment lost 3 bases and the J segment 6 bases; nucleotides outside the gene matches: 8. The CDR3 is 16 residues long. CDR1 and CDR2 from the germline V gene are KGHSH and LQKENI. The CDR3 region is CASSPPGLATGNEQFF. The CDR3 DNA follows: TGTGCCAGCTCACCTCCGGGACTAGCGACGGGCAATGAGCAGTTCTTC.

V gene TRBV28 combines with J gene TRBJ1-5; D remains unclear. The V end lost 2 bases, the J end lost 4 bases, and 12 bases lay between the germline ends. This CDR3 has 15 amino acids. CDR1 is MDHEN and CDR2 is SYDVKM in the germline V gene. In nucleotides, the CDR3 is TGTGCCAGCAGTTTAGACCCGGGAGCGAATCAGCCCCAGCATTTT. Its protein is CASSLDPGANQPQHF.

This chain connects TRBV7-9 to TRBJ1-1; 7 bases are shared with TRBD1. Germline V gene sequence: CDR1 SEHNR, CDR2 FQNEAQ (reference sequence). V lost 0 bases, J lost 4 bases, and 5 bases stayed unmatched. The CDR3 runs 15 residues. CDR3 DNA sequence: TGTGCCAGCAGCTTAGCGCTTCGGGACAGCACTGAAGCTTTCTTT. It encodes CASSLALRDSTEAFF.

The gene calls are TRBV7-2 and TRBJ2-1; 14 bases map to TRBD2. The CDR3 spans 18 residues. V lost 3 bases and J lost 4; bases outside the gene matches: 8. The V gene's germline CDR1 is SGHTA and CDR2 FQGNSA. The CDR3 nucleotides read TGTGCCAGCAGCTTTACGACTCGACTAGCGGGGGGGTACAATGAGCAGTTCTTC. Encoded protein: CASSFTTRLAGGYNEQFF.